A selection of T cell receptor beta chains follows, all from one sample in a study of patients and donors after allogeneic stem cell transplantation. TCRdb re-called the RT-PCR reads with MiXCR, one entry per CDR3 protein. The sample carries some 87,000 distinct CDR3 sequences, roughly 52% recorded once. The sample consisted of blood, either unsorted or a sorted T cell fraction (not recorded which). These receptors originate from a human donor who was either an allogeneic HSCT recipient or a stem cell or donor lymphocyte infusion donor (not recorded which). It is not recorded whose cells these are; they may come from a transplant donor. Both conserved end residues are part of each CDR3. Fields, in order: J gene, V gene, clone size, D gene, CDR3 length, CDR3 DNA, CDR3 protein. The D gene is left open where the match is weak. Not all rows give a size; the values are once, few, many and, for expanded clones, a class.

j_gene: TRBJ1-1
v_gene: TRBV7-9
abundance: many
d_gene: NA
len: 18
CDR3nt: TGTGCCAGCAGCTTAGCCTTAAGAGTCGGCAGGGCGGGCACTGAAGCTTTCTTT
CDR3aa: CASSLALRVGRAGTEAFF

j_gene: TRBJ1-1
v_gene: TRBV19
abundance: NA
d_gene: NA
len: 12
CDR3nt: TGTGCCAGCCCATCGGGGGCGACTGAAGCTTTCTTT
CDR3aa: CASPSGATEAFF

j_gene: TRBJ2-3
v_gene: TRBV20-1
abundance: NA
d_gene: NA
len: 14
CDR3nt: TGCAGTGCTAGCTTGGCGGGAAGAGCAGATACGCAGTATTTT
CDR3aa: CSASLAGRADTQYF

j_gene: TRBJ2-3
v_gene: TRBV20-1
abundance: NA
d_gene: TRBD1
len: 13
CDR3nt: TGCAGTGTTATGGGACAGCCCACAGATACGCAGTATTTT
CDR3aa: CSVMGQPTDTQYF

j_gene: TRBJ2-7
v_gene: TRBV12-3/TRBV12-4
abundance: NA
d_gene: NA
len: 14
CDR3nt: TGTGCCAGCAGTCGAAAGGGACCGTCCTACGAGCAGTACTTC
CDR3aa: CASSRKGPSYEQYF

j_gene: TRBJ2-2
v_gene: TRBV5-1
abundance: NA
d_gene: TRBD1
len: 13
CDR3nt: TGCGCCAGCAGTAAGGGGGCGAACGGAGAGCTGTTTTTT
CDR3aa: CASSKGANGELFF

j_gene: TRBJ2-1
v_gene: TRBV29-1
abundance: NA
d_gene: NA
len: 12
CDR3nt: TGCAGGGCGGGACCCACCTACAATGAGCAGTTCTTC
CDR3aa: CRAGPTYNEQFF

j_gene: TRBJ1-3
v_gene: TRBV6-6
abundance: few
d_gene: NA
len: 19
CDR3nt: TGTGCCAGCAGTTACTCAGTTAAACTAATGCCAAGCTCTGGAAACACCATATATTTT
CDR3aa: CASSYSVKLMPSSGNTIYF

j_gene: TRBJ2-2
v_gene: TRBV15
abundance: NA
d_gene: TRBD2
len: 16
CDR3nt: TGTGCCACCTATAGACTAGCGGGAGGGAACACCGGGGAGCTGTTTTTT
CDR3aa: CATYRLAGGNTGELFF

j_gene: TRBJ1-4
v_gene: TRBV29-1
abundance: once
d_gene: NA
len: 12
CDR3nt: TGCAGCGTTGAAGGTGGGGGTGAAAAACTGTTTTTT
CDR3aa: CSVEGGGEKLFF

j_gene: TRBJ1-1
v_gene: TRBV4-3
abundance: few
d_gene: NA
len: 15
CDR3nt: TGCGCCAGCAGCCGACAGAGGGTAAGAAACACTGAAGCTTTCTTT
CDR3aa: CASSRQRVRNTEAFF

j_gene: TRBJ1-4
v_gene: TRBV6-5
abundance: NA
d_gene: TRBD1
len: 15
CDR3nt: TGTGCCAGCAGTTACGGGACAGCAACTAATGAAAAACTGTTTTTT
CDR3aa: CASSYGTATNEKLFF

j_gene: TRBJ2-7
v_gene: TRBV20-1
abundance: NA
d_gene: NA
len: 16
CDR3nt: TGCAGTGCTAGAGATCCCCGGGACGGGAGCTCCTACGAGCAGTACTTC
CDR3aa: CSARDPRDGSSYEQYF

j_gene: TRBJ2-3
v_gene: TRBV5-1
abundance: NA
d_gene: TRBD1
len: 15
CDR3nt: TGCGCCAGCAGCTTGTCGACAGGGTTAATAGATACGCAGTATTTT
CDR3aa: CASSLSTGLIDTQYF

j_gene: TRBJ2-2
v_gene: TRBV3-1
abundance: NA
d_gene: NA
len: 13
CDR3nt: TGTGCCAGCAGCCCAAGGGGGTCCGGGGAGCTGTTTTTT
CDR3aa: CASSPRGSGELFF

j_gene: TRBJ1-5
v_gene: TRBV28
abundance: NA
d_gene: NA
len: 14
CDR3nt: TGTGCCAGCAGTTCTGGGTTGGGCAATCAGCCCCAGCATTTT
CDR3aa: CASSSGLGNQPQHF

j_gene: TRBJ1-1
v_gene: TRBV19
abundance: NA
d_gene: NA
len: 11
CDR3nt: TGTGCCAGTAGTTTCGACACTGAAGCTTTCTTT
CDR3aa: CASSFDTEAFF

j_gene: TRBJ2-7
v_gene: TRBV24-1
abundance: once
d_gene: NA
len: 12
CDR3nt: TGTGCCACCAGTGAGGGAAACTACGAGCAGTACTTC
CDR3aa: CATSEGNYEQYF

j_gene: TRBJ1-4
v_gene: TRBV7-6
abundance: NA
d_gene: TRBD1
len: 14
CDR3nt: TGTGCCAGCAGCTACCGGGACAGGGGGGTTAAACTGTTTTTT
CDR3aa: CASSYRDRGVKLFF

j_gene: TRBJ1-2
v_gene: TRBV7-2
abundance: many
d_gene: NA
len: 14
CDR3nt: TGTGCCAGCAGCTTAGAGGGGGGGAACGGTGGCTACACCTTC
CDR3aa: CASSLEGGNGGYTF

j_gene: TRBJ1-1
v_gene: TRBV28
abundance: NA
d_gene: NA
len: 15
CDR3nt: TGTGCCAGCAGTTTAGCCGAGGGGGGGTTCACTGAAGCTTTCTTT
CDR3aa: CASSLAEGGFTEAFF

j_gene: TRBJ1-2
v_gene: TRBV4-3
abundance: many
d_gene: NA
len: 16
CDR3nt: TGCGCCAGCAGCCAAGATCTTACGGGGGTCCCCTATGGCTACACCTTC
CDR3aa: CASSQDLTGVPYGYTF

j_gene: TRBJ1-1
v_gene: TRBV19
abundance: NA
d_gene: TRBD1
len: 15
CDR3nt: TGTGCCAGTACCTTAAAACCGGGACAGTGGGCTGAAGCTTTCTTT
CDR3aa: CASTLKPGQWAEAFF

j_gene: TRBJ1-5
v_gene: TRBV27
abundance: NA
d_gene: NA
len: 10
CDR3nt: TGTGCCAGCGGCTATCAGCCCCAGCATTTT
CDR3aa: CASGYQPQHF

j_gene: TRBJ1-1
v_gene: TRBV6-6
abundance: NA
d_gene: NA
len: 16
CDR3nt: TGTGCCAGCAGTTACTCACGGCCAGGGCTGAACACTGAAGCTTTCTTT
CDR3aa: CASSYSRPGLNTEAFF

j_gene: TRBJ1-1
v_gene: TRBV9
abundance: NA
d_gene: TRBD1
len: 11
CDR3nt: TGTGCCAGCAGCGGAACAGGGGGGGCTTTCTTT
CDR3aa: CASSGTGGAFF

j_gene: TRBJ1-4
v_gene: TRBV12-3/TRBV12-4
abundance: few
d_gene: NA
len: 15
CDR3nt: TGTGCCAGCAGCATGGGGCAGGTGAATGGTGAAAAACTGTTTTTT
CDR3aa: CASSMGQVNGEKLFF

j_gene: TRBJ1-2
v_gene: TRBV3-1
abundance: NA
d_gene: NA
len: 15
CDR3nt: TGTGCCAGCAGCCCCACTCGAGGGTATAGACACGGCTACACCTTC
CDR3aa: CASSPTRGYRHGYTF